This T cell receptor beta chain came from a study of blood T cell repertoires in COVID-19. Study-level background: Both acute and convalescent COVID-19 samples were obtained from the United States, Italy and Spain.

The study recruited people aged about 18 to 89 years across roughly 23 US areas. Cohort assignment relied on participant-reported clinical history. Sequencing was performed with immunoSEQ multiplex PCR; in TCRdb, only in-frame clones are kept and a portion is missing. The sample comprises roughly 250,000 clones, 80% to 90% of which are singletons, and approximately 4.2% rests with the top ten. V gave up 8 bases and J gave up 3 bases, with 14 bases separating them. Germline V lookup: CDR1 MNHEY, CDR2 SVGAGI. The CDR3 covers 13 residues. The origin of this receptor is a woman aged 25 to 39 who had recovered from COVID-19. The sequenced sample was PBMCs or T cells enriched from blood (not recorded which). The V call is TRBV6-5, the J call TRBJ2-7, with a tentative D call TRBD1 (6 bases). CDR3 protein: CASSNRDLYEQYF. CDR3 sequence (DNA): TGTGCCAGCTCTAACAGGGACCTCTACGAGCAGTACTTC.